This T cell receptor (beta chain) comes out of a study of technical replicates of blood from a few donors. Germline assignment: CDR1 SGHRS and CDR2 YFSETQ. The CDR3 extends over 14 amino acids. Trimming took off 0 bases at V and 0 bases at J, with 7 bases between the two ends. Assay: immunoSEQ multiplex PCR; the TCRdb copy retains only in-frame clones and omits some. The sample carries around 100,000 clones, about 95% recorded once. Sequencing input: T cells isolated from PBMCs. This rearrangement joins TRBV5-1 to TRBJ2-7, with D possibly matching TRBD2 (5 bases). The receptor was isolated from a human donor in good health. CDR3 residues: CASSLGGASYEQYF. The CDR3 DNA reads as TGCGCCAGCAGCTTGGGGGGAGCCTCCTACGAGCAGTACTTC.